This TCR beta chain emerged from a study of cytomegalovirus exposure and HLA in healthy donors. Study conclusions and caveats: Earlier results showed most TCR beta V segments being productive about 87% or about 30% of the time. Some public TCRs appeared in many individuals, while most sequences were rare.

The study sampled nominally healthy donors, though unrecorded immune exposures were likely. Use of 60 Vbeta and 13 Jbeta primers characterized the PCR. Libraries were prepared by immunoSEQ multiplex PCR; TCRdb keeps only in-frame clonotypes and omits some of them. This table has over 200,000 clones, about three quarters appearing once. As to this clone: Its antigen is still unknown.

Germline V gives CDR1 SGHRS, CDR2 YFSETQ. CDR3 length: 15 amino acids. Trimming took off 7 bases at V and 0 bases at J, with 16 bases between the two ends. This rearrangement joins TRBV5-1 to TRBJ1-2; D gene uncertain. The sequencing input was PBMCs. This sequence originates from a woman aged 60 to 75 in good health and CMV-seropositive. The CDR3, as DNA: TGCGCCAGCTGGGAGGGCCCATCTTCTAACTATGGCTACACCTTC. Amino acid sequence: CASWEGPSSNYGYTF.